These 29 T cell receptor beta chains were sequenced from one sample in a study of T cells expressing NK-cell markers. TCRdb processed the 5' RACE reads again and assigns one entry to each CDR3 protein, with no DNA. The sample includes 550,000 to 600,000 distinct CDR3 sequences. The sample consisted of blood T cells: a sorted CD56 or NKG2C T cell subset, CD4+ or CD8+ T cells, or bulk PBMC T cells (not recorded which). These receptors all stem from a man aged 18-30 years in good health.

The chain uses TRBV10-3 and TRBJ2-1. CDR1 is ENHRY and CDR2 is SYGVKD in the germline V gene. The CDR3 extends over 14 amino acids. The CDR3 reads CAISEYMEHNEQFF.

The rearrangement links TRBV24-1 to TRBJ2-7; TCRdb gives TRBD1 as the D gene, but with no DNA this cannot be confirmed. The CDR3 covers 15 residues. Per the germline V gene, CDR1 is KGHDR and CDR2 is SFDVKD. CDR3 sequence reads: CATAGSGTGDYEQYF.

This chain uses TRBV7-7 with TRBJ2-3; no DNA is available, so the TRBD2 call from TCRdb remains unchecked. The CDR3 totals 15 residues. Germline V lookup: CDR1 SSHAT, CDR2 FNYEAQ (reference sequence). The CDR3 protein is CASSLLAGGVDTQYF.

The chain uses TRBV12-3 or TRBV12-4 and TRBJ2-6; there is no DNA to check the TCRdb D call of TRBD1. The CDR3 has 16 amino acids. CDR3 protein: CASSPGTGTGANVLTF.

The CDR3 loop reads CASSSQGVATGANVLTF. The gene calls are TRBV27 and TRBJ2-6; the TCRdb call, TRBD1, lacks DNA for checking. Germline CDR1 reads MNHEY; CDR2 reads SMNVEV (reference sequence). CDR3 length equals 17 residues.

This sequence joins TRBV9 and TRBJ2-2; the D call from TCRdb, TRBD2, cannot be confirmed without DNA. The CDR3 has 18 residues. Germline assignment: CDR1 SGDLS and CDR2 YYNGEE. This CDR3 is CASSGLAGELPNTGELFF.

The CDR3 loop is CSATDRVSYNEQFF. The chain recombines TRBV29-1 with TRBJ2-1; there is no DNA to check the TCRdb D call of TRBD1. This CDR3 spans 14 amino acids. Germline CDR1 reads SQVTM; CDR2 reads ANQGSEA.

This chain connects TRBV7-2 to TRBJ2-4; TCRdb reports TRBD2, a call that lacks DNA to check it against. Per the germline V gene, CDR1 is SGHTA and CDR2 is FQGNSA. The CDR3 is 16 residues long. CDR3 amino acids: CASGGGRARSRNIQYF.

The chain employs TRBV29-1 and TRBJ1-2; there is no DNA to check the TCRdb D call of TRBD1. The CDR3 is made up of 15 amino acids. Germline V gene data show CDR1 as SQVTM and CDR2 as ANQGSEA. The chain's CDR3 is CSADRTTQGDYGYTF.

The chain has TRBV7-9 and TRBJ1-4. This CDR3 spans 14 amino acids. CDR1 is SEHNR and CDR2 is FQNEAQ in the germline V gene (reference sequence). CDR3 region: CASSLRRASEKLFF. The full variable domain, in which reference TRBV7-9 and TRBJ1-4 provide the parts outside the CDR3, is DTGVSQNPRHKITKRGQNVTFRCDPISEHNRLYWYRQTLGQGPEFLTYFQNEAQLEKSRLLSDRFSAERPKGSFSTLEIQRTEQGDSAMYLCASSLRRASEKLFFGSGTQLSVL.

The chain is built from TRBV5-5 and TRBJ2-4; TCRdb reports TRBD1, a call that lacks DNA to check it against. The CDR3 covers 17 residues. Germline V gives CDR1 SGHKS, CDR2 YYEKEE (reference sequence). The CDR3 region is CASSPRDRQASRNIQYF.

This chain joins TRBV6-1 and TRBJ1-1; as DNA is missing, the TRBD1 call by TCRdb cannot be tested. The CDR3 contains 13 residues. Germline loops: CDR1 MNHNS, CDR2 SASEGT. The CDR3 loop reads CASTLTGNTEAFF.

V is TRBV29-1 and J is TRBJ1-1. Germline lookup yields CDR1 SQVTM and CDR2 ANQGSEA. The CDR3 contains 13 residues. This chain's CDR3 is CYVQAGSNTEAFF.

V usage is TRBV5-1 and J usage is TRBJ1-2; as DNA is missing, the TRBD1 call by TCRdb cannot be tested. CDR1 is SGHRS and CDR2 is YFSETQ in the germline V gene. The CDR3 contains 13 residues. CDR3 sequence: CASSSSGDSGYTF.

The chain combines TRBV20-1 with TRBJ2-1; absent DNA, TCRdb's TRBD2 call cannot be checked. The CDR3 runs 16 residues. The germline V gene has CDR1 DFQATT and CDR2 SNEGSKA (reference sequence). CDR3: CSAKSSGVFSYNEQFF.

V is TRBV6-1 and J is TRBJ2-3; TCRdb indicates TRBD2, and absent DNA this call remains unverified. Per the germline V gene, CDR1 is MNHNS and CDR2 is SASEGT. This CDR3 region has 16 residues. CDR3 protein: CASSEYKRESTDTQYF.

CDR3: CAISEAGASNTGELFF. This chain connects TRBV10-3 to TRBJ2-2. This CDR3 has 16 amino acids. Looked up from germline, CDR1 is ENHRY and CDR2 is SYGVKD.

The chain carries TRBV19 and TRBJ2-1; TCRdb designates TRBD2, a call that cannot be tested without DNA. The germline CDR1 and CDR2 sequences are LNHDA and SQIVND (reference sequence). This CDR3 spans 17 amino acids. The CDR3 spells CASSTTFFAGGRNEQFF.

The chain uses TRBV28 and TRBJ2-2; there is no DNA to check the TCRdb D call of TRBD1. CDR1 is MDHEN and CDR2 is SYDVKM in the germline V gene. This CDR3 region has 12 residues. CDR3 in amino acids: CASSPGSGELFF.

The chain is built from TRBV9 and TRBJ1-6; the D gene TCRdb calls, TRBD1, cannot be checked with no DNA. From germline, CDR1 is SGDLS and CDR2 YYNGEE. The CDR3 consists of 16 residues. This chain's CDR3 is CASSVGGGQGLSPLHF.

The rearrangement uses TRBV6-5 and TRBJ2-1; TCRdb gives TRBD2 as the D gene, but with no DNA this cannot be confirmed. Germline assignment: CDR1 MNHEY and CDR2 SVGAGI. This CDR3 contains 17 residues. CDR3 amino acids: CASSYWGETSGMRVKFF.

The chain recombines TRBV11-2 with TRBJ2-1; TCRdb's D call of TRBD1 is untestable without DNA. The CDR3 length is 15 residues. CDR1 and CDR2 (germline): SGHAT, FQNNGV. CDR3 sequence: CASRRGQGGDNEQFF. Variable domain in full (rest from reference TRBV11-2 and TRBJ2-1): EAGVAQSPRYKIIEKRQSVAFWCNPISGHATLYWYQQILGQGPKLLIQFQNNGVVDDSQLPKDRFSAERLKGVDSTLKIQPAKLEDSAVYLCASRRGQGGDNEQFFGPGTRLTVL.

The V and J genes are TRBV20-1 and TRBJ2-4. The CDR3 is 15 residues long. The germline V gene has CDR1 DFQATT and CDR2 SNEGSKA (reference sequence). This chain's CDR3 is CSANPSRSAKNIQYF.

This CDR3 reads CASSPRQTYIYNEQFF. The chain couples TRBV9 to TRBJ2-1; TCRdb selects TRBD2, and the lack of DNA leaves this call unchecked. CDR3 size: 16 residues. The V gene's germline CDR1 is SGDLS and CDR2 YYNGEE.

This CDR3 is CASSPAPGLAGDRVYNEQFF. V usage is TRBV27 and J usage is TRBJ2-1; TCRdb gives TRBD2 as the D gene, but with no DNA this cannot be confirmed. The CDR3 is made up of 20 amino acids. Germline CDR1 reads MNHEY; CDR2 reads SMNVEV (reference sequence).

This chain joins TRBV24-1 and TRBJ1-1; TCRdb designates TRBD1, a call that cannot be tested without DNA. Germline loops: CDR1 KGHDR, CDR2 SFDVKD. The CDR3 is 13 amino acids. CDR3 protein: CATSGQGHTEAFF.

V usage is TRBV15 and J usage is TRBJ1-3. CDR1 and CDR2 from the germline V gene are LNHNV and YYDKDF (reference sequence). The CDR3 is 17 amino acids. CDR3 residues: CATSREGRISEGNTIYF.

This rearrangement joins TRBV20-1 to TRBJ2-1. Per the germline V gene, CDR1 is DFQATT and CDR2 is SNEGSKA (reference sequence). The CDR3 is 15 amino acids. The chain's CDR3 is CSARGPAGKRDEQFF.

The rearrangement links TRBV12-3 or TRBV12-4 to TRBJ1-2; TCRdb's D call, TRBD1, is unchecked because there is no DNA. The length of the CDR3 is 14 residues. CDR3 sequence reads: CASSSPGGDYGYTF.